The 6 T cell receptor beta chains given below trace back to one sample, sequenced in a study of blood T cell repertoires in COVID-19. Sequencing used immunoSEQ multiplex PCR; TCRdb keeps in-frame clones, though not all of them. The sample contains under 300,000 clones, approximately 86% of which appear only once. The source material was PBMCs or T cells enriched from blood (not recorded which). These receptors all stem from a woman in her 50s who had recovered from COVID-19.

This clone was seen a few times. The rearrangement uses TRBV7-9 and TRBJ2-1; TRBD1 matches 8 bases. The germline V gene encodes CDR1 SEHNR and CDR2 FQNEAQ (reference sequence). The CDR3 is 15 amino acids. The V and J ends lost 4 bases and 1 base, in that order; junction bases with no gene match: 3. The CDR3 sequence is CASSSGDRSYNEQFF. In DNA form, the CDR3 reads TGTGCCAGCAGCTCCGGGGACAGGTCCTACAATGAGCAGTTCTTC.

The chain employs TRBV14 and TRBJ2-2; D is possibly TRBD2 (6 bases). The CDR3 has 16 residues. Germline V lookup: CDR1 SGHDN, CDR2 FVKESK. Trimming left V 1 base short and J 2 bases short, with 11 bases between. The CDR3 sequence: CASSQVGTFNTGELFF. Here the CDR3 DNA reads TGTGCCAGCAGCCAAGTGGGGACTTTTAACACCGGGGAGCTGTTTTTT.

The chain has TRBV28 and TRBJ1-2; D remains ambiguous. The CDR3 spans 14 residues. With 8 bases removed from V and 8 bases from J, the gap between germline ends came to 21 bases. Germline loops: CDR1 MDHEN, CDR2 SYDVKM. The CDR3 loop reads CASLTFAASGGYTF. In nucleotides, the CDR3 is TGTGCCAGCCTTACCTTTGCAGCTTCGGGGGGCTACACCTTC.

The chain recombines TRBV11-2 with TRBJ1-2, with D possibly TRBD1 on 6 matching bases. Trimming pared 3 bases from V and 6 bases from J, leaving 20 bases between. The germline V gene encodes CDR1 SGHAT and CDR2 FQNNGV. The length of the CDR3 is 16 residues. The CDR3 reads CASSFSDDDRFHGYTF. The CDR3 DNA follows: TGTGCCAGCAGCTTCTCTGATGATGACAGGTTCCATGGCTACACCTTC. Drawing the rest from reference TRBV11-2 and TRBJ1-2, the complete variable domain is EAGVAQSPRYKIIEKRQSVAFWCNPISGHATLYWYQQILGQGPKLLIQFQNNGVVDDSQLPKDRFSAERLKGVDSTLKIQPAKLEDSAVYLCASSFSDDDRFHGYTFGSGTRLTVV.

The V call is TRBV28, the J call TRBJ2-1; the match to TRBD2 covers 12 bases. This CDR3 contains 17 residues. The V gene end was trimmed by 4 bases and the J gene end by 6 bases; junction bases not matched to a gene: 10. From germline, CDR1 is MDHEN and CDR2 SYDVKM. The DNA of the CDR3 is TGTGCCAGCAGTTCCGGACTAGCGGGATATCGTGGCAATGAGCAGTTCTTC. Its protein is CASSSGLAGYRGNEQFF.

The chain couples TRBV5-1 to TRBJ2-1; D is uncertain. In germline, CDR1 is SGHRS, CDR2 YFSETQ. This CDR3 comprises 14 residues. V was cut by 4 bases and J by 9 bases, with 17 bases left in between. CDR3 region: CASSPLYSWSEQFF. The DNA of the CDR3 is TGCGCCAGCAGCCCCCTCTATAGTTGGTCTGAGCAGTTCTTC.